This T cell receptor beta chain emerged from a study of blood T cell repertoires in COVID-19. Study-level information: COVID-19 samples collected from the United States, Italy and Spain covered acute and convalescent phases.

Unmatched junction bases numbered 10, after V lost 2 bases and J lost 7 bases. The CDR3 loop spans 14 amino acids. The germline V gene has CDR1 GTSNPN and CDR2 SVGIG (reference sequence). The method was immunoSEQ multiplex PCR; TCRdb's version includes in-frame clones alone and lacks a portion of them. This sample yields roughly 230,000 clones, of which about 93% are seen a single time; roughly 0.8% belongs to the top ten. Seattle participants joined during active infection and were tracked over time. The rearrangement links TRBV30 to TRBJ1-2, with 7 positions matching TRBD1. The sample consisted of peripheral blood. This clonotype originated in a man younger than 45 with COVID-19, enrolled during active disease. CDR3 sequence (DNA): TGTGCCTGGAGTAACAGGGGAGTAGTACGTGGCTACACCTTC. This codes for CAWSNRGVVRGYTF.